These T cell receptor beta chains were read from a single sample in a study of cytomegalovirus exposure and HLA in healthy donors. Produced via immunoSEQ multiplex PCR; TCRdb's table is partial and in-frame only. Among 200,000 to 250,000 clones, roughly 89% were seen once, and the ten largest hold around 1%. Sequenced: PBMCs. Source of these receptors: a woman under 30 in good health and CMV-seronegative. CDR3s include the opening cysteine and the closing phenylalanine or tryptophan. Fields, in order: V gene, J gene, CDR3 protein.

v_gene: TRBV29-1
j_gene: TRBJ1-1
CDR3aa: CSVKRTVKNTEAFF

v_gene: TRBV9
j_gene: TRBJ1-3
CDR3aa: CASSVGDLSSGNTIYF

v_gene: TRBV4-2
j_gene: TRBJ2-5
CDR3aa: CASSSGQDETQYF

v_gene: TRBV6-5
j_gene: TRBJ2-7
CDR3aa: CATQARRGNFYEQYF

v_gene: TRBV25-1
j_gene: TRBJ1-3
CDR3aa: CASSELETGAGNTIYF

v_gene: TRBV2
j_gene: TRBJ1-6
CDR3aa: CASSKPPRQFNNSPLHF

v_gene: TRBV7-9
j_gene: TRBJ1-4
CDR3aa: CASSPGTASTNEKLFF

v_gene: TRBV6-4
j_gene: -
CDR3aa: CASSLFRYSKTYEQYF

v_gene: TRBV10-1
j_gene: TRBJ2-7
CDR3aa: CASSAPGGAGTTYEQYF

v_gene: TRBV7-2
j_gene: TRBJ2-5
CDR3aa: CASSLVAGSAETQYF

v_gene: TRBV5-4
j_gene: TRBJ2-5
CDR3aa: CASSQQGKEETQYF

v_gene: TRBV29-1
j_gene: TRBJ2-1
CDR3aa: CSVGGTSGGEYNEQFF

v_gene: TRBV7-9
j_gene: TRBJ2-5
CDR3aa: CASSLRHGEETQYF

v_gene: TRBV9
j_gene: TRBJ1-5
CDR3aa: CASSPHISNQPQHF

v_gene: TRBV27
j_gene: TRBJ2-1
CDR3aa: CASSGQVTYNEQFF

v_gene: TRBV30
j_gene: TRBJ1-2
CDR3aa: CAWSLGDYGYTF

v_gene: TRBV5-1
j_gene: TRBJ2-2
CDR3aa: CASHLAQEPGELFF

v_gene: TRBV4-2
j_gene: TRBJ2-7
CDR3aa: CASSLYPTSGNEQYF

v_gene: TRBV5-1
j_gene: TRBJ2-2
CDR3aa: CASSSTGASTGELFF

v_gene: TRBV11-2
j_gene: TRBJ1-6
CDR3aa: CASNVVFDSPLHF

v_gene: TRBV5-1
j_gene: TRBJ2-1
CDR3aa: CASSLPRDGSYNEQFF

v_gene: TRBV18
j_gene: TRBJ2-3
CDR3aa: CASSPRRGANTDTQYF

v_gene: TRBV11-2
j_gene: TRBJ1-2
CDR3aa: CASSFTGGGYGYTF

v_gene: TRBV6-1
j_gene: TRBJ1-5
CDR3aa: CASSRNNQPQHF

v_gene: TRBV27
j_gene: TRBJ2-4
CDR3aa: CASSRDYKNIQYF

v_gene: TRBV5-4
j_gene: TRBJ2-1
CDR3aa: CASRTSGGPYNEQFF

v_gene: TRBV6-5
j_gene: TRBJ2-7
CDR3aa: CASSTSWEGVHEQYF

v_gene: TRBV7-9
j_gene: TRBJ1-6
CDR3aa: CASSSAWGGMSYNSPLHF

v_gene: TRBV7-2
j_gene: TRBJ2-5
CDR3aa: CASSLTGTAQETQYF

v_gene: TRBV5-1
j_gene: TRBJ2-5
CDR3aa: CASSRSSEGHQYF

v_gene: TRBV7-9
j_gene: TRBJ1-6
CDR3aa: CASSTYLDSPLHF

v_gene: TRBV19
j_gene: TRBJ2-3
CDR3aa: CASSIEAPRGTDTQYF

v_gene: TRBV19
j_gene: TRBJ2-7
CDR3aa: CASSAAGPFYEQYF

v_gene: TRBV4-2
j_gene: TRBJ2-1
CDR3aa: CASSQVQQDSNEQFF

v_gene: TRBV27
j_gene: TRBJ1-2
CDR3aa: CASSPYQIIVNYGYTF

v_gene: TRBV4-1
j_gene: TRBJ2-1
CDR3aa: CASSLYSGLAYNEQFF

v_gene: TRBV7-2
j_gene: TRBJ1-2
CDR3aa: CASSSQQGALLAAGYTF

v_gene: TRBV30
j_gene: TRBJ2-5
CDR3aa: CAWSVTASGDQETQYF

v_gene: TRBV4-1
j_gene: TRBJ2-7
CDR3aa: CASSQEQGFSYEQYF

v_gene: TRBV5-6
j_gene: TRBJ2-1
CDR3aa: CASSLVGPDDEQFF

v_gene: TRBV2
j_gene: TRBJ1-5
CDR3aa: CASISGQGNQPQHF